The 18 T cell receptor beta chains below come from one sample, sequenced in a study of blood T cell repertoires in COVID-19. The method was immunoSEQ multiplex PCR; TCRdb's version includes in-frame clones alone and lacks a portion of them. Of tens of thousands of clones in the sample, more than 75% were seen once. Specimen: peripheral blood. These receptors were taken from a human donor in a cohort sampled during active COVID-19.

DNA for the CDR3: TGTGCCACCAGCAGAGTTAGGAGGGGCGGAGCGGGCAATGAGCAGTTCTTC. Amino acids: CATSRVRRGGAGNEQFF. The chain carries TRBV15 and TRBJ2-1, with D possibly matching TRBD2 (6 bases). V was trimmed by 1 base and J by 6 bases, leaving 19 bases between them. The CDR3 is 17 residues long. Germline V lookup: CDR1 LNHNV, CDR2 YYDKDF (reference sequence).

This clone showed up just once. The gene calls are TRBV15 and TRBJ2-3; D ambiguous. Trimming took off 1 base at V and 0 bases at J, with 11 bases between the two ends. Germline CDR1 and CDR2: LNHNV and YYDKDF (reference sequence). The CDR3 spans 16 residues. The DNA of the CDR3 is TGTGCCACCAGCAGAGTCCCCGTGTTAAGCACAGATACGCAGTATTTT. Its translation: CATSRVPVLSTDTQYF.

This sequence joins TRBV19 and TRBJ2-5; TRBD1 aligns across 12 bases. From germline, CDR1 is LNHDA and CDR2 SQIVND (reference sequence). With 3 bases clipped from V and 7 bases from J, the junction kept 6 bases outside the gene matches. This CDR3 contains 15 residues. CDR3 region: CASSISGTGGLTQYF. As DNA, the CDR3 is TGTGCCAGTAGTATCAGCGGGACAGGGGGCTTGACCCAGTACTTC.

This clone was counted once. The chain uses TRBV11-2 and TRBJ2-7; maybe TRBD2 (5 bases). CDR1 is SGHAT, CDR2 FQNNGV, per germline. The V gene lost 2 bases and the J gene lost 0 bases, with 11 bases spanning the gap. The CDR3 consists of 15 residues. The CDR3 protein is CASSLKGSNSYEQYF. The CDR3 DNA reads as TGTGCCAGCAGCTTAAAAGGGAGCAACTCCTACGAGCAGTACTTC.

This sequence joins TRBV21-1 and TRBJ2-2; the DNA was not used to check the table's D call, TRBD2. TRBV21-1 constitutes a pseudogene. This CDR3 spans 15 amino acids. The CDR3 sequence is CASSSGTSISGELFF. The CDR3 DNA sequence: TGTGCCAGCAGCAGCGGGACTAGCATTTCCGGGGAGCTGTTTTTT.

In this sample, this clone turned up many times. The CDR3 reads CASRTRTGTEAFF. DNA of the CDR3: TGTGCCAGCAGAACTCGGACAGGCACTGAAGCTTTCTTT. The chain recombines TRBV2 with TRBJ1-1; 7 bases align to TRBD1. The CDR3 sequence is 13 residues long. The germline CDR1 and CDR2 sequences are SNHLY and FYNNEI. The J segment lost 4 bases and the V segment lost 6 bases, leaving 5 bases of the junction unmatched.

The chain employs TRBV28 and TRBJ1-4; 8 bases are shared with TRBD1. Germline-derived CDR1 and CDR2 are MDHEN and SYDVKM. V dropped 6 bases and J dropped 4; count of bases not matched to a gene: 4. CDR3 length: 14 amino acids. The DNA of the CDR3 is TGTGCCAGCAGACAGGGGGGGAATAATGAAAAACTGTTTTTT. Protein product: CASRQGGNNEKLFF.

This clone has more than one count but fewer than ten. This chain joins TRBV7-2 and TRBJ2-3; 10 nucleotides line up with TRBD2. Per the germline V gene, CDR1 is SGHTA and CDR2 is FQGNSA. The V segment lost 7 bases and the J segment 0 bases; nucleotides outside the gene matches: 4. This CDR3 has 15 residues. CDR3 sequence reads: CASKREGWSTDTQYF. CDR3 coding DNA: TGTGCCAGCAAGCGGGAGGGGTGGAGCACAGATACGCAGTATTTT. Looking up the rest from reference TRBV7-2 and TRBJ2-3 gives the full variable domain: GAGVSQSPSNKVTEKGKDVELRCDPISGHTALYWYRQSLGQGLEFLIYFQGNSAPDKSGLPSDRFSAERTGGSVSTLTIQRTQQEDSAVYLCASKREGWSTDTQYFGPGTRLTVL.

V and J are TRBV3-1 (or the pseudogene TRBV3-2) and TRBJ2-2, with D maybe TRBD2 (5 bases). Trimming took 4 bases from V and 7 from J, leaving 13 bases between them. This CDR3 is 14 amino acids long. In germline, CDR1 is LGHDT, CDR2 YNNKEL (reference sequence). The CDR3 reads CASSPGIIDGELFF. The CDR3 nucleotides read TGTGCCAGCAGCCCGGGAATTATTGACGGGGAGCTGTTTTTT.

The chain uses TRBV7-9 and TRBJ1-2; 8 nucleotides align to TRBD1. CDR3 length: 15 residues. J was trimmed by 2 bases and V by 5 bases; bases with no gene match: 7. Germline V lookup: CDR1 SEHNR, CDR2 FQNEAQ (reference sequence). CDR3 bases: TGTGCCAGCAGCCCGACGGGACAGGTGAACTATGGCTACACCTTC. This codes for CASSPTGQVNYGYTF.

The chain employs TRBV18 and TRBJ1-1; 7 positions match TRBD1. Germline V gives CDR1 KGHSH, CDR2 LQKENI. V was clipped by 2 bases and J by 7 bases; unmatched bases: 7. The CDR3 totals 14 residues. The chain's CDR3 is CASSPDRDGGEAFF. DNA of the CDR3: TGTGCCAGCTCACCAGACAGGGACGGTGGTGAAGCTTTCTTT.

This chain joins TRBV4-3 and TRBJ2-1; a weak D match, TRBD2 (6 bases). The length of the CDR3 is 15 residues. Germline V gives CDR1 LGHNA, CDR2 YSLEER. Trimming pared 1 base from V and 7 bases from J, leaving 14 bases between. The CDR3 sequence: CASSQGRGSWNEQFF. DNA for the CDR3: TGCGCCAGCAGCCAAGGTCGGGGGAGTTGGAATGAGCAGTTCTTC.

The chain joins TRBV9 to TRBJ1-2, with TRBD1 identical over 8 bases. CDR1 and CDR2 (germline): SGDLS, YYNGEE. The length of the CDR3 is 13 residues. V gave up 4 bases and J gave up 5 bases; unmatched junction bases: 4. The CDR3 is CASSPGQGYGYTF. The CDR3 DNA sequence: TGTGCCAGCAGCCCTGGACAGGGTTATGGCTACACCTTC.

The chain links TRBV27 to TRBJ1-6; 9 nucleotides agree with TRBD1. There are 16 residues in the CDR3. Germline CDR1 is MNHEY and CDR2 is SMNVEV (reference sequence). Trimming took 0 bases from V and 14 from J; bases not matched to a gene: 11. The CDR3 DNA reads TGTGCCAGCAGTTTATCAGGGGTAGGGACAGGGTTCGCCCTCCACTTT. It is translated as CASSLSGVGTGFALHF.

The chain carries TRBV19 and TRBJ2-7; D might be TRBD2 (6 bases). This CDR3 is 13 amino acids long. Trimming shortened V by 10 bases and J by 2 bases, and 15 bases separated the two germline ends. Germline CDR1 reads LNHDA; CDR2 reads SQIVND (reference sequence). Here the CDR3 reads CATAGRNTYEQYF. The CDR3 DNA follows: TGTGCCACCGCGGGACGAAACACCTACGAGCAGTACTTC.

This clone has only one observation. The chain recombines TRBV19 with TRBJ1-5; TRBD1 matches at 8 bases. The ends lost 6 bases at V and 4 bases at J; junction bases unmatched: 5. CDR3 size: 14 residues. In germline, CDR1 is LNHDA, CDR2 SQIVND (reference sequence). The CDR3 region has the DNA TGTGCCAGTAGGCGACAGGGGCGGAATCAGCCCCAGCATTTT. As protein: CASRRQGRNQPQHF.

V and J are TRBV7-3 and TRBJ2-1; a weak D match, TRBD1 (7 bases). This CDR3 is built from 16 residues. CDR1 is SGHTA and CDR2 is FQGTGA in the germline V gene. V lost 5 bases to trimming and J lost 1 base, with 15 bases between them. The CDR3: CASSRQTGRSYNEQFF. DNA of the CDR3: TGTGCCAGCAGCAGACAGACAGGGAGGTCCTACAATGAGCAGTTCTTC.

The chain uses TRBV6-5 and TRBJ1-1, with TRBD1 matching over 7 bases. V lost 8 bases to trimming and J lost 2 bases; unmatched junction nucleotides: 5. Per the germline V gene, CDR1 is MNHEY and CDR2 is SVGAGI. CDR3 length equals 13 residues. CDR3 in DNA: TGTGCCAGCCAGAGGGGGCGTAACACTGAAGCTTTCTTT. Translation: CASQRGRNTEAFF.